The 23 T cell receptor beta chains presented below share a single source sample, sequenced in a study of OX40 agonist ivuxolimab in advanced cancers. Clones were sequenced by immunoSEQ multiplex PCR, and TCRdb holds only the in-frame ones, with some missing. The sample consists of 75,000 to 90,000 clones, about 90% of them appearing once. The specimen comprised CD4+ or CD8+ T cells sorted from blood, sampled in a trial of the OX40 agonist ivuxolimab. The receptors were sampled from an adult with an advanced solid tumor such as melanoma, head and neck, liver or kidney cancer.

This chain uses TRBV13 with TRBJ2-2; D may be TRBD1 (5 bases). Per the germline V gene, CDR1 is PRHDT and CDR2 is FYEKMQ (reference sequence). The CDR3 extends over 13 amino acids. V lost 5 bases and J 6 bases, leaving 10 bases between the germline ends. The CDR3 is CASSEPRAGELFF. The CDR3 DNA is TGTGCCAGCAGCGAGCCCAGGGCCGGGGAGCTGTTTTTT. The entire variable domain, with the rest obtained from reference TRBV13 and TRBJ2-2, is as follows: AAGVIQSPRHLIKEKRETATLKCYPIPRHDTVYWYQQGPGQDPQFLISFYEKMQSDKGSIPDRFSAQQFSDYHSELNMSSLELGDSALYFCASSEPRAGELFFGEGSRLTVL.

This clone has just one count. The chain recombines TRBV28 with TRBJ1-4; weak D call: TRBD1 (6 bases). Germline CDR1 and CDR2: MDHEN and SYDVKM. V shed 8 bases and J shed 7 bases, with 32 bases lying between them. This CDR3 contains 19 residues. DNA for the CDR3: TGTGCCAGCCGACCGCCGCCCCAGGGGCGGTCACCCGGCGGTGAAAAACTGTTTTTT. It specifies CASRPPPQGRSPGGEKLFF. Using reference TRBV28 and TRBJ1-4 for the parts outside the CDR3, the full variable domain is DVKVTQSSRYLVKRTGEKVFLECVQDMDHENMFWYRQDPGLGLRLIYFSYDVKMKEKGDIPEGYSVSREKKERFSLILESASTNQTSMYLCASRPPPQGRSPGGEKLFFGSGTQLSVL.

J is TRBJ1-2 and V is TRBV27; the D gene is possibly TRBD1 (5 bases). This CDR3 contains 13 residues. Germline CDR1 reads MNHEY; CDR2 reads SMNVEV (reference sequence). V lost 6 bases and J lost 8, with 16 bases in between. The CDR3 nucleotides are TGTGCCAGCAGGCCTGGGGGGTTCGGGGGCTACACCTTC. This gives the protein CASRPGGFGGYTF.

The gene calls are TRBV30 and TRBJ1-5; D might be TRBD1 (6 bases). The CDR3 is 13 amino acids. Germline V gene lookup returns CDR1 GTSNPN and CDR2 SVGIG (reference sequence). V was shortened by 2 bases and J by 3 bases, with 8 bases between the two germline ends. CDR3 in amino acids: CAWSWDNNQPQHF. Written as DNA, the CDR3 is TGTGCCTGGAGTTGGGACAACAATCAGCCCCAGCATTTT.

J is TRBJ2-7 and V is TRBV7-9; D gene ambiguous. Deletions cut 1 base from V and 6 bases from J, with 4 bases between. Germline lookup yields CDR1 SEHNR and CDR2 FQNEAQ (reference sequence). This CDR3 comprises 11 residues. The CDR3 sequence: CASSLVGEQYF. The CDR3 DNA reads as TGTGCCAGCAGCTTAGTAGGCGAGCAGTACTTC.

Only a few counts were recorded for this clone. The chain is built from TRBV27 and TRBJ2-1; no definite D call. V was clipped by 8 bases and J by 4 bases, with 12 bases between them. CDR3 length equals 13 residues. Germline CDR1 MNHEY, CDR2 SMNVEV (reference sequence). The CDR3 sequence is CASGISAYNEQFF. As DNA, the CDR3 is TGTGCCAGCGGAATATCGGCATACAATGAGCAGTTCTTC.

The V and J genes are TRBV2 and TRBJ1-5; TRBD1 matches 10 bases. Trimming took 3 bases from V and 7 from J; bases not matched to a gene: 6. Per germline, CDR1 SNHLY and CDR2 FYNNEI. This CDR3 contains 15 residues. CDR3 residues: CASSEGQGILQPQHF. CDR3 DNA sequence: TGTGCCAGCAGTGAGGGACAGGGGATATTACAGCCCCAGCATTTT. Full variable domain (remainder filled in from reference TRBV2 and TRBJ1-5): EPEVTQTPSHQVTQMGQEVILRCVPISNHLYFYWYRQILGQKVEFLVSFYNNEISEKSEIFDDQFSVERPDGSNFTLKIRSTKLEDSAMYFCASSEGQGILQPQHFGDGTRLSIL.

The V call is TRBV4-1, the J call TRBJ2-2; a possible D gene is TRBD2 (5 bases). Germline CDR1 and CDR2: MGHRA and YSYEKL. The CDR3 spans 17 residues. Deletions cut 1 base from V and 5 bases from J, with 17 bases between. CDR3: CASSQAERESLTGELFF. As DNA, the CDR3 is TGCGCCAGCAGCCAAGCAGAGAGGGAGTCATTGACCGGGGAGCTGTTTTTT.

This clone has a single count. This sequence joins TRBV4-1 and TRBJ2-3; 14 bases line up with TRBD2. V dropped 0 bases and J dropped 3; count of bases not matched to a gene: 5. The germline CDR1 and CDR2 sequences are MGHRA and YSYEKL. The CDR3 sequence is 18 residues long. The CDR3 is CASSQEGLAGALTDTQYF. The CDR3 DNA reads TGCGCCAGCAGCCAAGAGGGACTAGCGGGGGCCCTAACAGATACGCAGTATTTT.

The chain carries TRBV30 and TRBJ2-1, with a weak D call TRBD2 (6 bases). Germline V gene lookup returns CDR1 GTSNPN and CDR2 SVGIG (reference sequence). CDR3 length: 15 amino acids. V lost 1 base and J lost 0, with 10 bases in between. The CDR3, as DNA: TGTGCCTGGAGTGCGGGACTGAGCTCCTACAATGAGCAGTTCTTC. As protein: CAWSAGLSSYNEQFF.

This chain's CDR3 is CATSTLAASGNLAGELFF. The CDR3 nucleotides are TGTGCCACCAGCACCCTCGCCGCTAGCGGGAATCTGGCCGGGGAGCTGTTTTTT. The genes are TRBV15 and TRBJ2-2, with 9 bases matching TRBD2. Trimming removed 4 bases from V and 6 bases from J; junction bases left unmatched: 15. The CDR3 totals 18 residues. In germline, CDR1 is LNHNV, CDR2 YYDKDF (reference sequence).

The chain is built from TRBV15 and TRBJ2-7, with 8 bases fitting TRBD2. Germline assignment: CDR1 LNHNV and CDR2 YYDKDF (reference sequence). V was clipped by 0 bases and J by 9 bases; unmatched bases: 10. CDR3 length: 15 residues. Written as DNA, the CDR3 is TGTGCCACCAGCAGAGAATTGCGGGGGGTTAGGACGCAGTACTTC. Translated: CATSRELRGVRTQYF.

The CDR3 here is CAWRVGSQPQHF. The CDR3 DNA reads TGTGCCTGGCGGGTCGGGAGTCAGCCCCAGCATTTT. The chain joins TRBV30 to TRBJ1-5; D unresolved. Germline CDR1 and CDR2: GTSNPN and SVGIG (reference sequence). Between the trimmed V and J ends, which lost 5 bases and 6 bases, there was a span of 11 bases. The CDR3 totals 12 residues. The full variable domain, its missing parts supplied by reference TRBV30 and TRBJ1-5, is SQTIHQWPATLVQPVGSPLSLECTVEGTSNPNLYWYRQAAGRGLQLLFYSVGIGQISSEVPQNLSASRPQDRQFILSSKKLLLSDSGFYLCAWRVGSQPQHFGDGTRLSIL.

The chain carries TRBV9 and TRBJ1-5; maybe TRBD1 (6 bases). Germline CDR1 reads SGDLS; CDR2 reads YYNGEE. The CDR3 length is 13 residues. V was trimmed by 7 bases and J by 6 bases, leaving 14 bases between them. CDR3: CASGSGGLQPQHF. DNA of the CDR3: TGTGCCAGCGGCTCGGGGGGCCTTCAGCCCCAGCATTTT.

The chain is built from TRBV29-1 and TRBJ2-1, with 10 nucleotides matching TRBD2. The germline CDR1 and CDR2 sequences are SQVTM and ANQGSEA. This CDR3 is 19 amino acids long. V lost 3 bases, J lost 2 bases, and 16 bases stayed unmatched. CDR3 region: CSVDWLAGDNLPTYNEQFF. The CDR3 DNA is TGCAGCGTTGATTGGCTAGCGGGAGATAACCTACCTACCTACAATGAGCAGTTCTTC.

In this sample, this clone turned up once. The chain carries TRBV28 and TRBJ1-5; D remains ambiguous. The CDR3 is made up of 15 amino acids. CDR1 is MDHEN and CDR2 is SYDVKM in the germline V gene. Trimming removed 4 bases from V and 3 bases from J, with 13 bases in between. The CDR3 sequence: CASSSPSGPNQPQHF. In DNA, the CDR3 is TGTGCCAGCAGTTCCCCAAGCGGACCCAATCAGCCCCAGCATTTT.

This chain uses TRBV7-9 with TRBJ2-3; the match to TRBD2 covers 12 bases. The CDR3 length is 16 residues. V was pared by 5 bases and J by 3 bases, with 6 bases of the junction left unmatched. Germline CDR1 and CDR2: SEHNR and FQNEAQ (reference sequence). The CDR3 nucleotides read TGTGCCAGCAGCCTACGGACTAGCGGGATGACAGATACGCAGTATTTT. Its protein is CASSLRTSGMTDTQYF. Filled out from reference TRBV7-9 and TRBJ2-3, the complete variable domain reads DTGVSQNPRHKITKRGQNVTFRCDPISEHNRLYWYRQTLGQGPEFLTYFQNEAQLEKSRLLSDRFSAERPKGSFSTLEIQRTEQGDSAMYLCASSLRTSGMTDTQYFGPGTRLTVL.

This chain joins TRBV29-1 and TRBJ1-2; possibly TRBD1 for D (6 bases). This CDR3 region has 12 residues. Looked up from germline, CDR1 is SQVTM and CDR2 is ANQGSEA. V lost 3 bases and J 6 bases, leaving 11 bases between the germline ends. CDR3: CSVDQGIDGYTF. The DNA of the CDR3 is TGCAGCGTTGATCAGGGGATAGATGGCTACACCTTC. Full variable domain (missing parts from reference TRBV29-1 and TRBJ1-2): SAVISQKPSRDICQRGTSLTIQCQVDSQVTMMFWYRQQPGQSLTLIATANQGSEATYESGFVIDKFPISRPNLTFSTLTVSNMSPEDSSIYLCSVDQGIDGYTFGSGTRLTVV.

The J gene is TRBJ1-5, the V gene TRBV5-1; D remains unclear. Germline loops: CDR1 SGHRS, CDR2 YFSETQ. V lost 0 bases and J lost 5, with 9 bases in between. The length of the CDR3 is 14 residues. Here the CDR3 reads CASSLAGPDQPQHF. The CDR3, as DNA: TGCGCCAGCAGCTTGGCTGGTCCCGATCAGCCCCAGCATTTT.

The chain is built from TRBV28 and TRBJ1-5; D possibly corresponds to TRBD1 (5 bases). V lost 1 base to trimming and J lost 1 base, with 8 bases between them. Germline CDR1 reads MDHEN; CDR2 reads SYDVKM. This CDR3 contains 15 residues. For the CDR3, the DNA is TGTGCCAGCAGTTTATTGGAGGGGAGCAATCAGCCCCAGCATTTT. Translating gives CASSLLEGSNQPQHF.

V and J are TRBV7-8 and TRBJ2-3; D is undetermined. Germline CDR1 and CDR2: SGHVS and FQNEAQ. Trimming removed 8 bases at V and 0 bases at J, with 6 bases between. The CDR3 runs to 12 residues. The DNA of the CDR3 is TGTGCCAGCTCCCCTAGCACAGATACGCAGTATTTT. It yields the protein CASSPSTDTQYF.

The rearrangement joins TRBV28 to TRBJ2-7, with 9 bases identical to TRBD1. Germline lookup yields CDR1 MDHEN and CDR2 SYDVKM. The CDR3 loop spans 14 amino acids. The trim removed 1 base at V and 5 bases at J, leaving 3 bases unmatched. This chain's CDR3 is CASSLLGQGDEQYF. As DNA, the CDR3 is TGTGCCAGCAGTTTATTGGGACAGGGAGACGAGCAGTACTTC.

The chain combines TRBV27 with TRBJ2-7; 9 bases fit TRBD1. CDR3 length: 16 residues. Germline assignment: CDR1 MNHEY and CDR2 SMNVEV (reference sequence). Losses at the gene ends were 0 bases for V and 2 bases for J; bases not matched to a gene: 5. The CDR3 DNA reads as TGTGCCAGCAGTTTATCCGGGACAGGGTTCCCCTACGAGCAGTACTTC. It yields the protein CASSLSGTGFPYEQYF.